This TCR beta chain was profiled in a study of CD8 T cells in Susac syndrome. RNA was extracted with the RNeasy kit, and a quantity of roughly 0.5 to 1 ug was reverse transcribed using random hexamers. Using its own MiXCR run on the immunoSEQ multiplex PCR reads, TCRdb lists one record per CDR3 protein. The table includes 400,000 to 550,000 distinct CDR3 sequences, roughly 85% detected once. Trimming removed 4 bases at V and 1 base at J, with 12 bases between. Germline CDR1 reads MNHEY; CDR2 reads SMNVEV (reference sequence). The CDR3 runs to 15 residues. The sample taken for sequencing was CD8+ T cells from PBMCs. The V and J genes are TRBV27 and TRBJ2-3; no reliable D call. This TCR came from a human donor with multiple sclerosis. CDR3 sequence reads: CASSWVAAGTDTQYF. In DNA form, the CDR3 reads TGTGCCAGCAGTTGGGTCGCGGCGGGCACAGATACGCAGTATTTT.